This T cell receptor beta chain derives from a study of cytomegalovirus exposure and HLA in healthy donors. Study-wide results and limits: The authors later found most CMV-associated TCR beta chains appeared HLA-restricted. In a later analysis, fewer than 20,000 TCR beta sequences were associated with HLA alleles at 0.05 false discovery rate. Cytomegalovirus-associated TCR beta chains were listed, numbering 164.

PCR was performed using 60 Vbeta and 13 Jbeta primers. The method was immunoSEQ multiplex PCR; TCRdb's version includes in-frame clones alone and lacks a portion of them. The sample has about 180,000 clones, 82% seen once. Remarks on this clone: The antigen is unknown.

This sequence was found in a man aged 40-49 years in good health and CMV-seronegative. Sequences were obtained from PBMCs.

The CDR3 sequence: CASRQRGGEQETQYF. Written as DNA, the CDR3 is TGTGCCAGCAGACAGCGGGGGGGAGAACAAGAGACCCAGTACTTC. V usage is TRBV11-2 and J usage is TRBJ2-5, with TRBD2 identical over 10 bases. Germline trimming cut 6 bases from V and 2 bases from J; bases unmatched to any gene: 6. Germline values: CDR1 SGHAT, CDR2 FQNNGV. The CDR3 loop spans 15 amino acids.